These T cell receptor beta chains were read from a single sample in a study of PD-1 blockade in mismatch repair-deficient tumors. Sequenced by immunoSEQ multiplex PCR; TCRdb stores in-frame clones only, minus some. The sample includes about 39,000 clones, roughly 83% of them seen just once. This specimen was PBMCs, taken 38 weeks after starting pembrolizumab. These receptors were taken from an adult with mismatch repair-deficient cancer. Each CDR3 is given with its conserved first and last residue. D genes are given only for firm matches. Size is omitted from some rows. Given values are once, few, many or a class for expanded clones.

clone_size j_call v_call d_call cdr3_nt cdr3_aa
. TRBJ1-5 TRBV28 . TGTGCCAGCAGTTTAGGGGCCAGGGGAAATCAGCCCCAGCATTTT CASSLGARGNQPQHF
few TRBJ2-7 TRBV27 . TGTGCCAGCACCAACAGATTTGGTTTAAACTACGAGCAGTACTTC CASTNRFGLNYEQYF
. TRBJ1-4 TRBV2 TRBD1 TGTGCCAGCGCCAGACTGGGACAGGGAAATGAAAAACTGTTTTTT CASARLGQGNEKLFF
. TRBJ1-1 TRBV15 . TGTGCCACCAGCAGAGTCCCCGGGGAGGCTTTCTTT CATSRVPGEAFF
. TRBJ2-1 TRBV5-1 TRBD2 TGCGCCAGCAGGGGACTAGCGGGAAGCTCCTACAATGAGCAGTTCTTC CASRGLAGSSYNEQFF
few TRBJ2-3 TRBV19 . TGTGCCAGTAAAGGGGCAGCCGGAACAGATACGCAGTATTTT CASKGAAGTDTQYF
. TRBJ2-7 TRBV7-2 TRBD1 TGTGCCAGCAGCGCCGACACAGGGGCCGAGCAGTACTTC CASSADTGAEQYF
. TRBJ1-1 TRBV9 . TGTGCCAGCAGCGTAAGGGGAACTGAAGCTTTCTTT CASSVRGTEAFF
. TRBJ2-5 TRBV5-4 . TGTGCCAGCAGCTGGGGCGCGACTCGTGAGACCCAGTACTTC CASSWGATRETQYF
. TRBJ2-3 TRBV2 TRBD2 TGCGCCAGCAGTGAACCCAGCGGGAGGGATTTT CASSEPSGRDF
. TRBJ1-1 TRBV5-1 . TGCGCCAGCAGCTTGGCCGGCGTGAGGGGGATGAACACTGAAGCTTTCTTT CASSLAGVRGMNTEAFF
. TRBJ1-4 TRBV28 TRBD1 TGTGCCAGCAATCCAATTACAGGGGAGAGGGAAAAACTGTTTTTT CASNPITGEREKLFF
few TRBJ2-7 TRBV27 . TGTGCCAGCAGTTTATCTCGGGGTTCCTACGAGCAGTACTTC CASSLSRGSYEQYF
. TRBJ2-3 TRBV10-1 TRBD1 TGCGCCAGCAGCTCGGGACAGAGCACAGATACGCAGTATTTT CASSSGQSTDTQYF
. TRBJ1-1 TRBV28 TRBD1 TGTGCCAGCAACCTACTACAGGGGGGCACTGAAGCTTTCTTT CASNLLQGGTEAFF
. TRBJ2-3 TRBV30 . TGTGCCTGGAAAATCGGGAGTGGGGGAAGTCGAAATACGCAGTATTTT CAWKIGSGGSRNTQYF
. TRBJ2-7 TRBV5-1 . TGCGCCAGCAGCTTGGGAGTACTAGGGCGTGAGCAGTACTTC CASSLGVLGREQYF
once TRBJ1-1 TRBV6-5 . TGTGCCAGCAGTCCCACAGGGTTAGGTAGCACTGAAGCTTTCTTT CASSPTGLGSTEAFF
. TRBJ2-3 TRBV12-5 . TGTGCTAGTGGTTTGGTACGCGGCAGAGCAGATACGCAGTATTTT CASGLVRGRADTQYF
few TRBJ2-7 TRBV7-3 TRBD2 TGTGCCAGCAGCTTAAACTCGGGAGGAGGCTACGAGCAGTACTTC CASSLNSGGGYEQYF
once TRBJ2-1 TRBV27 TRBD2 TGTGCCAGCAGTTTCATAGCGGGAGGGCCGTTGGGGAATGAGCAGTTCTTC CASSFIAGGPLGNEQFF
few TRBJ2-7 TRBV28 . TGTGCCAGCAGCGGACAGCGATTCCTCGAGCAGTACTTC CASSGQRFLEQYF
. TRBJ2-3 TRBV19 . TGTGCCAGGGAGGGTGAGGTCCACTGCACAGATACGCAGTATTTT CAREGEVHCTDTQYF
. TRBJ1-5 TRBV7-8 . TGTGCCAGCAGCCTTCTCAGGCAGCCCCAGCATTTT CASSLLRQPQHF
. TRBJ1-2 TRBV27 TRBD1 TGTGCCAGCAGTCCCCAGGGGGTTGGCTACACCTTC CASSPQGVGYTF